A single sample is the source of the 17 T cell receptor beta chains below, sequenced in a study of beta chain features in type 1 diabetes. Findings and caveats of the study: Shortening that was moderate but significant affected the TCRB CDR3s of Type 1 diabetes patients in all four CD4+ subsets.

As every portion of the isolated RNA was reverse transcribed, the sequencing read expressed TCRB transcripts. Repertoires were generated with immunoSEQ multiplex PCR, while TCRdb's copy carries only in-frame clones and drops some. The sample includes about 150,000 clones, under 13% of them seen just once. These receptors are not linked to any known antigen. The sample comprised central memory CD4+ T cells from blood. The source is a man aged 25-45 years with type 1 diabetes.

The CDR3 DNA is TGTGCCAGTAGTATGCAGGGGACGAATGGCTACACCTTC. Amino acids: CASSMQGTNGYTF. V and J are TRBV19 and TRBJ1-2, with a tentative D call TRBD1 (6 bases). V was shortened by 3 bases and J by 6 bases, with 11 bases between the two germline ends. The CDR3 spans 13 residues. Germline V gene lookup returns CDR1 LNHDA and CDR2 SQIVND (reference sequence).

This clone was recorded a few times. The V and J genes are TRBV7-2 and TRBJ2-2; 13 bases map to TRBD2. V shed 7 bases and J 4 bases; nucleotides not matched to a gene: 3. Per the germline V gene, CDR1 is SGHTA and CDR2 is FQGNSA. CDR3 length equals 15 residues. CDR3 amino acids: CASNRLAGGTGELFF. The CDR3 coding sequence is TGTGCCAGCAACCGACTAGCGGGAGGCACCGGGGAGCTGTTTTTT.

The rearrangement uses TRBV5-1 and TRBJ2-5, with a weak D call TRBD2 (5 bases). The CDR3 totals 14 residues. In germline, CDR1 is SGHRS, CDR2 YFSETQ. The V gene lost 3 bases and the J gene lost 5 bases, with 14 bases spanning the gap. The CDR3 loop reads CASSSTGLRETQYF. The CDR3 DNA reads TGCGCCAGCAGCTCCACGGGGTTGCGGGAGACCCAGTACTTC.

The V gene is TRBV15, the J gene TRBJ2-1, with 10 nucleotides matching TRBD2. Unmatched junction bases numbered 11, after V lost 5 bases and J lost 10 bases. CDR3 length equals 15 residues. The germline V gene encodes CDR1 LNHNV and CDR2 YYDKDF (reference sequence). Written as DNA, the CDR3 is TGTGCCACCAGCTACGGCGGACTAGCGGCAGCCGAGCAGTTCTTC. Translated, it gives CATSYGGLAAAEQFF.

J is TRBJ2-3 and V is TRBV29-1, with 10 bases identical to TRBD2. The trim removed 8 bases at V and 5 bases at J, leaving 13 bases unmatched. CDR3 length: 15 residues. Germline assignment: CDR1 SQVTM and CDR2 ANQGSEA. The CDR3 nucleotides read TGCAGCCTCTTGCCCCTAGCGGGAGCCGTAGATACGCAGTATTTT. It yields the protein CSLLPLAGAVDTQYF.

The chain uses TRBV28 and TRBJ1-5; no clear D gene. The germline V and J ends were trimmed by 2 bases and 7 bases, with 12 bases remaining between them. The germline gives CDR1 MDHEN, CDR2 SYDVKM. This CDR3 is built from 14 residues. CDR3 DNA sequence: TGTGCCAGCAGTTTACACAGTCGACACCAGCCCCAGCATTTT. Translated, it gives CASSLHSRHQPQHF.

The rearrangement uses TRBV2 and TRBJ2-1; the match to TRBD2 covers 8 bases. CDR1 is SNHLY, CDR2 FYNNEI, per germline. Trimming at V came to 5 bases and at J to 10 bases, leaving 13 bases not matched to a gene. The CDR3 is 15 residues long. CDR3 nucleotide sequence: TGTGCCAGCAGTCGGGAAGCGGGAGCATTAACGGAGCAGTTCTTC. This sequence encodes CASSREAGALTEQFF.

The rearrangement uses TRBV5-6 and TRBJ2-3; TRBD2 aligns across 7 bases. The V gene's germline CDR1 is SGHDT and CDR2 YYEEEE. This CDR3 comprises 15 residues. Trimming at V came to 0 bases and at J to 4 bases, leaving 5 bases not matched to a gene. In nucleotides, the CDR3 is TGTGCCAGCAGCTTGGTTGGCGGGAGCCCAGATACGCAGTATTTT. This codes for CASSLVGGSPDTQYF.

CDR3 amino acids: CASSLSLGRHIQYF. Here the CDR3 DNA reads TGTGCCAGCAGCTTGAGTCTAGGGAGGCACATTCAGTACTTC. J is TRBJ2-4 and V is TRBV5-6; the D gene is possibly TRBD2 (6 bases). The CDR3 spans 14 residues. V lost 1 base, J lost 8 bases, and 13 bases lay in between. Germline V gene data show CDR1 as SGHDT and CDR2 as YYEEEE.

This clone was detected a few times. The chain links TRBV28 to TRBJ2-5; the D gene is possibly TRBD1 (6 bases). CDR1 and CDR2 (germline): MDHEN, SYDVKM. The germline V and J ends were trimmed by 6 bases and 5 bases, with 10 bases remaining between them. The CDR3 spans 12 residues. This chain's CDR3 is CASSGDRETQYF. As DNA, the CDR3 is TGTGCCAGCAGCGGAGACAGGGAGACCCAGTACTTC.

The rearrangement links TRBV2 to TRBJ2-7; TRBD1 is a possible D gene (6 bases). This CDR3 comprises 16 residues. Trimming removed 0 bases from V and 7 bases from J, with 19 bases in between. Per the germline V gene, CDR1 is SNHLY and CDR2 is FYNNEI. The CDR3: CASSEALPGRGGEQYF. DNA of the CDR3: TGTGCCAGCAGTGAAGCGCTTCCGGGCAGGGGCGGAGAGCAGTACTTC.

The chain carries TRBV19 and TRBJ1-1; D is perhaps TRBD1 (6 bases). Germline values: CDR1 LNHDA, CDR2 SQIVND (reference sequence). CDR3 length equals 15 residues. V lost 0 bases, J lost 5 bases, and 13 bases lay in between. CDR3 bases: TGTGCCAGTAGTATAGAGTCCAGGGGAGTTACTGAAGCTTTCTTT. Protein sequence: CASSIESRGVTEAFF.

The chain has TRBV7-9 and TRBJ2-1; D possibly corresponds to TRBD2 (5 bases). The length of the CDR3 is 14 residues. Germline V CDR1 and CDR2: SEHNR, FQNEAQ (reference sequence). Trimming took off 5 bases at V and 10 bases at J, with 18 bases between the two ends. The CDR3 reads CASSPASTLGEQFF. The CDR3 DNA sequence: TGTGCCAGCAGCCCGGCTAGCACCCTTGGGGAGCAGTTCTTC.

This clone showed up just a few times. The V and J genes are TRBV7-2 and TRBJ1-2; D remains ambiguous. Germline V CDR1 and CDR2: SGHTA, FQGNSA. V was cut by 1 base and J by 7 bases, with 7 bases left in between. The CDR3 covers 12 residues. The CDR3 loop is CASSLVTSGYTF. For the CDR3, the DNA is TGTGCCAGCAGCTTAGTTACCAGTGGCTACACCTTC. The full variable domain, rest sourced from reference TRBV7-2 and TRBJ1-2, is GAGVSQSPSNKVTEKGKDVELRCDPISGHTALYWYRQSLGQGLEFLIYFQGNSAPDKSGLPSDRFSAERTGGSVSTLTIQRTQQEDSAVYLCASSLVTSGYTFGSGTRLTVV.

This clone has only a few counts. The gene calls are TRBV6-5 and TRBJ2-7, with TRBD2 as a possible D gene (5 bases). V was cut by 0 bases and J by 0 bases, with 12 bases left in between. The germline CDR1 and CDR2 sequences are MNHEY and SVGAGI. This CDR3 region has 16 residues. CDR3 DNA: TGTGCCAGCAGTTACTCGAAAAGCGGCAGCTCCTACGAGCAGTACTTC. It translates to CASSYSKSGSSYEQYF.

This clone was picked up a small number of times. This rearrangement joins TRBV30 to TRBJ2-1; tentative D call: TRBD2 (5 bases). The CDR3 loop spans 12 amino acids. The germline V and J ends were trimmed by 3 bases and 6 bases, with 9 bases remaining between them. From germline, CDR1 is GTSNPN and CDR2 SVGIG (reference sequence). As DNA, the CDR3 is TGTGCCTGGAGCCTAGCCCCCAATGAGCAGTTCTTC. Protein: CAWSLAPNEQFF. Using reference TRBV30 and TRBJ2-1 for the parts outside the CDR3, the full variable domain is SQTIHQWPATLVQPVGSPLSLECTVEGTSNPNLYWYRQAAGRGLQLLFYSVGIGQISSEVPQNLSASRPQDRQFILSSKKLLLSDSGFYLCAWSLAPNEQFFGPGTRLTVL.

This clone was counted between two and nine times. The chain has TRBV6-1 and TRBJ1-2; the match to TRBD1 covers 7 bases. There are 13 residues in the CDR3. Germline trimming cut 5 bases from V and 7 bases from J; bases unmatched to any gene: 7. Germline loops: CDR1 MNHNS, CDR2 SASEGT. The CDR3 here is CASSLKGARGYTF. Written as DNA, the CDR3 is TGTGCCAGCAGTTTGAAGGGGGCGCGTGGCTACACCTTC.